One sample yielded the 5 T cell receptor beta chains listed below, sequenced in a study of OX40 agonist ivuxolimab in advanced cancers. Method: immunoSEQ multiplex PCR; TCRdb's copy keeps in-frame clones and lacks some. This repertoire shows about 58,000 clones, about 90% found once; its top ten account for around 4%. The sequencing here drew on CD4+ or CD8+ T cells sorted from blood, taken in a trial of the OX40 agonist ivuxolimab. These receptors all come from an adult with an advanced solid tumor such as melanoma, head and neck, liver or kidney cancer.

This chain uses TRBV10-3 with TRBJ2-1; 13 nucleotides match TRBD2. CDR3 length equals 14 residues. Germline V CDR1 and CDR2: ENHRY, SYGVKD. The ends lost 10 bases at V and 8 bases at J; junction bases unmatched: 8. The CDR3 nucleotides read TGTGCCACGAAGGGACTAGCGGGACTCGATGAGCAGTTCTTC. Its translation: CATKGLAGLDEQFF.

The chain employs TRBV5-8 and TRBJ2-5, with D possibly matching TRBD2 (5 bases). The CDR3 is 13 amino acids. Trimming pared 0 bases from V and 5 bases from J, leaving 8 bases between. In germline, CDR1 is SGHTS, CDR2 YDEGEE. For the CDR3, the DNA is TGTGCCAGCAGCTTGGGTGGCGGGGAGACCCAGTACTTC. It translates to CASSLGGGETQYF.

The chain recombines TRBV6-5 with TRBJ2-1; D gene unclear. The CDR3 contains 14 residues. The germline V gene has CDR1 MNHEY and CDR2 SVGAGI. Trimming removed 7 bases at V and 9 bases at J, with 19 bases between. The CDR3 DNA follows: TGTGCCAGCACCGAGGTAGCCGGATCCGGTGAGCAGTTCTTC. The encoded protein is CASTEVAGSGEQFF.

The V gene is TRBV27, the J gene TRBJ2-7; 7 bases align to TRBD2. This CDR3 contains 14 residues. Unmatched junction bases numbered 9, after V lost 4 bases and J lost 6 bases. Germline loops: CDR1 MNHEY, CDR2 SMNVEV (reference sequence). The DNA for the CDR3 is TGTGCCAGCAGTTCCGGGGGGAAGGCGTCCGAGCAGTACTTC. As protein: CASSSGGKASEQYF.

A single count supports this clone. V usage is TRBV27 and J usage is TRBJ2-7, with TRBD2 identical over 11 bases. V lost 2 bases and J lost 4; bases outside the gene matches: 10. The CDR3 loop spans 17 amino acids. Germline V gene sequence: CDR1 MNHEY, CDR2 SMNVEV (reference sequence). The CDR3 DNA reads as TGTGCCAGCAGTTTAAAGAGCCCGGGACTAGCGGCTTACGAGCAGTACTTC. Protein sequence: CASSLKSPGLAAYEQYF.